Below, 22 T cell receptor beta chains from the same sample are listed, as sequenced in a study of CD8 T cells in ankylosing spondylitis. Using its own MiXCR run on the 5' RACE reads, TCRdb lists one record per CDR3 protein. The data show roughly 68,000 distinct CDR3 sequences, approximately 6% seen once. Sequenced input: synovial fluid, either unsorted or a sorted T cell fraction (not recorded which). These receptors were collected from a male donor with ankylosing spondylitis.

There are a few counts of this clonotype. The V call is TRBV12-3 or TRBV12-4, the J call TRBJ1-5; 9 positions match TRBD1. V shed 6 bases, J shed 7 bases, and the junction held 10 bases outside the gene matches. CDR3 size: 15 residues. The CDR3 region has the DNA TGTGCCAGCAGGCCGGGACAGGGCACATTGCAGCCCCAGCATTTT. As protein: CASRPGQGTLQPQHF.

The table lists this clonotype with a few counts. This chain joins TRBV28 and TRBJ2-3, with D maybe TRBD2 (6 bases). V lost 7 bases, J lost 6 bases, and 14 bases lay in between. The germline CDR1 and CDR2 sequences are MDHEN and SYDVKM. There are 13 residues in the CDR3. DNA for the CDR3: TGTGCCAGCATGGAGGGCGGGTCGGATACGCAGTATTTT. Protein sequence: CASMEGGSDTQYF. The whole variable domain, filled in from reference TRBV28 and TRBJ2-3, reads DVKVTQSSRYLVKRTGEKVFLECVQDMDHENMFWYRQDPGLGLRLIYFSYDVKMKEKGDIPEGYSVSREKKERFSLILESASTNQTSMYLCASMEGGSDTQYFGPGTRLTVL.

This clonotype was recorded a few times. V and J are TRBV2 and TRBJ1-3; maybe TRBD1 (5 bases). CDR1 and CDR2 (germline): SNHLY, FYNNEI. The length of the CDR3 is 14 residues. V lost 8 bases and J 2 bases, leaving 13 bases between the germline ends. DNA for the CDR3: TGTGCCAGCGCTGTTATGGGGGCTGGAAACACCATATATTTT. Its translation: CASAVMGAGNTIYF. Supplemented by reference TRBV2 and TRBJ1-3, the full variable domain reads EPEVTQTPSHQVTQMGQEVILRCVPISNHLYFYWYRQILGQKVEFLVSFYNNEISEKSEIFDDQFSVERPDGSNFTLKIRSTKLEDSAMYFCASAVMGAGNTIYFGEGSWLTVV.

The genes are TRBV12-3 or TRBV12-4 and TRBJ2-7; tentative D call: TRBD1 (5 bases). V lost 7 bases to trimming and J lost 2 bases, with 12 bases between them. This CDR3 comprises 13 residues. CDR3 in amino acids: CASNTGHTYEQYF. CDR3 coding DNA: TGTGCCAGCAATACCGGACACACCTACGAGCAGTACTTC.

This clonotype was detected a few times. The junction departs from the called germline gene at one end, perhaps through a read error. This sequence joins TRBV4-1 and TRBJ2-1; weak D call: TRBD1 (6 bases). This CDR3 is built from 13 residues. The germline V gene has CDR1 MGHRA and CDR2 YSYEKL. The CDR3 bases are TGCGTCAGCAGCCAGGAGGCAGGGGTAGAGCAGTTCTTC. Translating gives CVSSQEAGVEQFF.

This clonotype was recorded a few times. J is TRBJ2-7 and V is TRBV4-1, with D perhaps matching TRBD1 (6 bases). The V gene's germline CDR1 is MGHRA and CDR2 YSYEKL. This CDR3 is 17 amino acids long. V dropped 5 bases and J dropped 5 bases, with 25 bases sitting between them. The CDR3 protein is CASSGSTAAGVSHEQYF. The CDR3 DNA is TGCGCCAGCAGCGGATCGACAGCGGCAGGGGTGTCCCACGAGCAGTACTTC.

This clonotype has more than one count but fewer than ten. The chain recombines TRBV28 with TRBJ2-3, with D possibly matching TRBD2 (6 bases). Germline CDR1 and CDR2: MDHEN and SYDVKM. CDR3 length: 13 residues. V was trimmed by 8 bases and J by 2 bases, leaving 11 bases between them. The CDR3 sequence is CASGRRDTDTQYF. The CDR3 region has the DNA TGTGCCAGCGGTAGGAGGGACACAGATACGCAGTATTTT.

The DNA of the CDR3 is TGTGCCAGCTCACCCAGAGATCGGGAGGCAGGGGCTAGCCAGCCCCAGCATTTT. Protein sequence: CASSPRDREAGASQPQHF. This sequence joins TRBV18 and TRBJ1-5; D might be TRBD1 (6 bases). Deletions cut 3 bases from V and 7 bases from J, with 25 bases between. The CDR3 loop spans 18 amino acids. Germline V CDR1 and CDR2: KGHSH, LQKENI. The variable domain in full, completed from reference TRBV18 and TRBJ1-5, reads NAGVMQNPRHLVRRRGQEARLRCSPMKGHSHVYWYRQLPEEGLKFMVYLQKENIIDESGMPKERFSAEFPKEGPSILRIQQVVRGDSAAYFCASSPRDREAGASQPQHFGDGTRLSIL.

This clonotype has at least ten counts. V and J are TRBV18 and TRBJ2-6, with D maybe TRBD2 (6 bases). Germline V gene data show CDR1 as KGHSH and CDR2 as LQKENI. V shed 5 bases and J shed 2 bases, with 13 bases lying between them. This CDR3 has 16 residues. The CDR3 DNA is TGTGCCAGCTCATCCAATTGGGGGGCTGGGGCCAACGTCCTGACTTTC. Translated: CASSSNWGAGANVLTF.

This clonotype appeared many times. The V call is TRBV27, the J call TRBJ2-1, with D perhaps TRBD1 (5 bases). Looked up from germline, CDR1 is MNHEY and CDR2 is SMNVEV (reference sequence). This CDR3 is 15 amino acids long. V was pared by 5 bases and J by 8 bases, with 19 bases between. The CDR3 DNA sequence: TGTGCCAGCAGTAACCTACTGACGCAGGGCCATGAGCAGTTCTTC. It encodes CASSNLLTQGHEQFF.

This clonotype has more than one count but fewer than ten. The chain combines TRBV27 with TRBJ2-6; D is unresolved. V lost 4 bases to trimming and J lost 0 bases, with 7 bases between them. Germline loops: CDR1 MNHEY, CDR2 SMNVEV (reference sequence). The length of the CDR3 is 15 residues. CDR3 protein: CASSSDGSGANVLTF. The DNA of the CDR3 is TGTGCCAGCAGTTCCGACGGCTCTGGGGCCAACGTCCTGACTTTC.

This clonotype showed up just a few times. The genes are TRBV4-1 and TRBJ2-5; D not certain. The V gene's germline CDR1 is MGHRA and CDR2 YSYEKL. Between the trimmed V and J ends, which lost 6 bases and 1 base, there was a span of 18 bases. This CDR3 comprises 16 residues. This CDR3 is CASSLAARTIQETQYF. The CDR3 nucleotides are TGCGCCAGCAGTCTCGCGGCCCGGACCATCCAAGAGACCCAGTACTTC.

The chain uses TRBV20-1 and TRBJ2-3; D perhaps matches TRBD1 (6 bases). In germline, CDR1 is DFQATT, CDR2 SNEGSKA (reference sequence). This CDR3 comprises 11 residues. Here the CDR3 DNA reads TGCAGGGGAAAGGGGGTAGATACGCAGTATTTT. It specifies CRGKGVDTQYF.

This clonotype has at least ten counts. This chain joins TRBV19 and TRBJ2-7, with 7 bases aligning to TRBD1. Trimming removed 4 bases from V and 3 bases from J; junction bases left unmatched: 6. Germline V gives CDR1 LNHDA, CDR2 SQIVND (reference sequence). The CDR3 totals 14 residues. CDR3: CASSKRTGSYEQYF. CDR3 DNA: TGTGCCAGTAGTAAAAGGACAGGTAGCTACGAGCAGTACTTC.

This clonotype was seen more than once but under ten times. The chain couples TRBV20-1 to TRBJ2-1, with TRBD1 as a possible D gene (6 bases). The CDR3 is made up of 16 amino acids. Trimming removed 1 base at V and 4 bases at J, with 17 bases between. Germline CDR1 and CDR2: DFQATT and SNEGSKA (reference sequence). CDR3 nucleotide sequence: TGCAGTGCTAGAGTTGACCTAGGGGGATTGTACAATGAGCAGTTCTTC. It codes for CSARVDLGGLYNEQFF.

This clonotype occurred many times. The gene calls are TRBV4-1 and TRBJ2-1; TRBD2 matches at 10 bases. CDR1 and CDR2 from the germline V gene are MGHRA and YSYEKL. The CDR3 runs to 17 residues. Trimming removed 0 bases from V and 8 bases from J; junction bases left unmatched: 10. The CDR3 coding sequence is TGCGCCAGCAGCCAAGATCTTTCAGCGGGAGGGGGCGATGAGCAGTTCTTC. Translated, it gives CASSQDLSAGGGDEQFF.

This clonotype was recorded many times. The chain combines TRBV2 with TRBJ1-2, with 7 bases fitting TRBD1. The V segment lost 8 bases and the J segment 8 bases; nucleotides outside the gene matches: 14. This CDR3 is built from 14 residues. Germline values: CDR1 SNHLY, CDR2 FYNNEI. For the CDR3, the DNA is TGTGCCAGCGGGGGACAGAGGGGTTCAGGAGGCTACACCTTC. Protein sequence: CASGGQRGSGGYTF.

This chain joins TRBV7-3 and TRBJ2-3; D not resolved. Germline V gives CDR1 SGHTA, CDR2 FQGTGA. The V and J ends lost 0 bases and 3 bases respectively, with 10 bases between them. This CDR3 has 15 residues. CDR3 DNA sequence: TGTGCCAGCAGCTTAACAGCGACGAGGACAGATACGCAGTATTTT. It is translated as CASSLTATRTDTQYF.

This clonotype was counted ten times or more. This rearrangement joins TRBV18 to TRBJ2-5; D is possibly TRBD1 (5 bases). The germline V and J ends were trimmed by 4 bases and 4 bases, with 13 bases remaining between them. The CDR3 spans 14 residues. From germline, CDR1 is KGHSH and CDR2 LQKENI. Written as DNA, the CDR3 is TGTGCCAGCTCACGCCGACAGAAGGGAGAGACCCAGTACTTC. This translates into CASSRRQKGETQYF.

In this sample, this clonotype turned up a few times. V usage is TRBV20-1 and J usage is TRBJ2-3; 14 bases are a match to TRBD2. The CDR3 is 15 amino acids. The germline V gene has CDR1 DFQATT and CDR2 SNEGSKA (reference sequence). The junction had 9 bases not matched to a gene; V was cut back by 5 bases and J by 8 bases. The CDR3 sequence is CSALTGTSGRFTQYF. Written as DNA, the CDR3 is TGCAGTGCTCTAACCGGGACTAGCGGGAGATTTACGCAGTATTTT.

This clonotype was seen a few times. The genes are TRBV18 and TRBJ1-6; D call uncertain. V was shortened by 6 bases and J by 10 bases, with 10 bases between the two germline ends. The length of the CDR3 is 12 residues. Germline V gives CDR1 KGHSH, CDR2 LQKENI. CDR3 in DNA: TGTGCCAGCTCTTCCGGGGAGTCACCCCTCCACTTT. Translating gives CASSSGESPLHF.

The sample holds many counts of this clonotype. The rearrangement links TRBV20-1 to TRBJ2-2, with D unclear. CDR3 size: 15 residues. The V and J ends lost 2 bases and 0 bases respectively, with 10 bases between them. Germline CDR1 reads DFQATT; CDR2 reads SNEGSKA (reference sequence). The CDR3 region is CSARSATTNTGELFF. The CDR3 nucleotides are TGCAGTGCTAGATCTGCAACCACGAACACCGGGGAGCTGTTTTTT.